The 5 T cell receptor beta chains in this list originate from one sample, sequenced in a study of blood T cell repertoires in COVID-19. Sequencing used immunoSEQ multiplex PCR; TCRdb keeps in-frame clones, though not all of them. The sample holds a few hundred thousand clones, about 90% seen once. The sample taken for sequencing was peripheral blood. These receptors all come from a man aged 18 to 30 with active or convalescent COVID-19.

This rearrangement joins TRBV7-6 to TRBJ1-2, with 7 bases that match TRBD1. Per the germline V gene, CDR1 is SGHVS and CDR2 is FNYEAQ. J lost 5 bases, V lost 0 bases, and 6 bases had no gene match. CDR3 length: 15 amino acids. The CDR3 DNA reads TGTGCCAGCAGCTTAGCCCCAGGGGGAGAATATGGCTACACCTTC. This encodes CASSLAPGGEYGYTF.

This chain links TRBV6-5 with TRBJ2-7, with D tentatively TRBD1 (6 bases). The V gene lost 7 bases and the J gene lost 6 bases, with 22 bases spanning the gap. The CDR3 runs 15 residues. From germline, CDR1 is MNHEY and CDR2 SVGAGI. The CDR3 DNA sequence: TGTGCCAGCACCCAACCCGGGGCAGGGGAATCCGAGCAGTACTTC. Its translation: CASTQPGAGESEQYF.

CDR3 DNA: TGTGCCAGCAGCGCCTTAGGGGGCCTTAACTATGGCTACACCTTC. Protein sequence: CASSALGGLNYGYTF. V gene TRBV9 combines with J gene TRBJ1-2; 7 nucleotides match TRBD1. This CDR3 is built from 15 residues. The trim removed 3 bases at V and 1 base at J, leaving 6 bases unmatched. The germline CDR1 and CDR2 sequences are SGDLS and YYNGEE.

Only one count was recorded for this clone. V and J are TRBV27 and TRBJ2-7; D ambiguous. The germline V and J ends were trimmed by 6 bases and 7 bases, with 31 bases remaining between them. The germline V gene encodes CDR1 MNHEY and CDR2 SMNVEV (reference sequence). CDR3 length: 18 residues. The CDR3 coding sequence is TGTGCCAGCAGCTCCCCACCACTCCTCGGTGCGAGAGTTCGAGAGCAGTACTTC. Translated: CASSSPPLLGARVREQYF.

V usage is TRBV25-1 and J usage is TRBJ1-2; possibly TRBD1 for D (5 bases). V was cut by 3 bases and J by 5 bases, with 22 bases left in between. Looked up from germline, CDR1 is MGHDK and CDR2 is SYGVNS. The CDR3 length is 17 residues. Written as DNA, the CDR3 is TGTGCCAGCAGTGATCGGGCGGGACCCTCCTACATTTATGGCTACACCTTC. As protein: CASSDRAGPSYIYGYTF.